The 30 T cell receptor beta chains given below trace back to one sample, sequenced in a study of cytotoxic CD8 clonotypes in ibrutinib-treated CLL (dated by TCRdb to the early 2020s). Receptor libraries were prepared by the immunoSEQ multiplex PCR assay. What TCRdb holds here is the immuneACCESS table cut down to in-frame rearrangements. Part of the clones is not present; checked against another copy, under half of the missing clones reflect an unresolved V gene, and the others are unexplained. The sample profile shows some 27,000 clones; around 60% of them were found once. Of the sample, 5% to 6% falls within the top ten clones. Sample: PBMCs, taken before ibrutinib treatment. These TCRs come from a human donor with chronic lymphocytic leukemia.

V and J are TRBV11-2 and TRBJ2-7, with TRBD2 matching 9 bases. The germline V gene has CDR1 SGHAT and CDR2 FQNNGV. This CDR3 has 14 residues. V was clipped by 5 bases and J by 2 bases; unmatched bases: 4. CDR3 residues: CASSIAGVAYEQYF. The CDR3 region has the DNA TGTGCCAGCAGCATAGCGGGAGTTGCCTACGAGCAGTACTTC.

This clone was recorded only once. The J gene is TRBJ1-5, the V gene TRBV15; D is undetermined. CDR1 and CDR2 (germline): LNHNV, YYDKDF (reference sequence). The CDR3 is made up of 17 amino acids. V was clipped by 3 bases and J by 0 bases, with 15 bases between them. The CDR3 nucleotides are TGTGCCACCAGCAGGATAAGACATCTTTATAGCAATCAGCCCCAGCATTTT. Translation: CATSRIRHLYSNQPQHF.

J is TRBJ2-7 and V is TRBV10-3; 7 positions match TRBD1. J gave up 2 bases and V 7 bases, and 5 bases lay outside the gene matches. CDR1 and CDR2 from the germline V gene are ENHRY and SYGVKD. The CDR3 is 13 residues long. The CDR3 DNA follows: TGTGCCATCACGGGACAGAGTACCTACGAGCAGTACTTC. Residues: CAITGQSTYEQYF.

This clone was seen a few times. The chain joins TRBV5-1 to TRBJ2-1, with unresolved D. Germline V gene data show CDR1 as SGHRS and CDR2 as YFSETQ. The CDR3 sequence is 13 residues long. The V end lost 1 base, the J end lost 5 bases, and 7 bases lay between the germline ends. The CDR3 loop reads CASSLQVNNEQFF. DNA of the CDR3: TGCGCCAGCAGCTTGCAGGTAAACAATGAGCAGTTCTTC.

V and J are TRBV10-3 and TRBJ1-5; unclear D gene. The V and J ends lost 3 bases and 12 bases respectively, with 21 bases between them. This CDR3 contains 15 residues. Germline values: CDR1 ENHRY, CDR2 SYGVKD. CDR3: CAISEERVPGRDQHF. In DNA, the CDR3 is TGTGCCATCAGTGAAGAACGGGTCCCGGGGAGAGACCAGCATTTT.

DNA for the CDR3: TGTGCCAGCAGCGTAGGCAACAGGGAATCCGAGCAGTACTTC. Translated: CASSVGNRESEQYF. V usage is TRBV9 and J usage is TRBJ2-7; possibly TRBD1 for D (6 bases). Germline values: CDR1 SGDLS, CDR2 YYNGEE. The CDR3 has 14 residues. V dropped 0 bases and J dropped 6 bases, with 13 bases sitting between them.

Written as DNA, the CDR3 is TGTGCCAGCAGATGGTGGGAGGATAAAGAGACCCAGTACTTC. Translated, it gives CASRWWEDKETQYF. This sequence joins TRBV2 and TRBJ2-5; D possibly corresponds to TRBD2 (6 bases). Trimming took off 6 bases at V and 3 bases at J, with 14 bases between the two ends. The germline V gene has CDR1 SNHLY and CDR2 FYNNEI. The CDR3 is 14 residues long. Based on the CDR3 plus reference TRBV2 and TRBJ2-5, the full variable domain is EPEVTQTPSHQVTQMGQEVILRCVPISNHLYFYWYRQILGQKVEFLVSFYNNEISEKSEIFDDQFSVERPDGSNFTLKIRSTKLEDSAMYFCASRWWEDKETQYFGPGTRLLVL.

This clone was seen only a few times. CDR3 in amino acids: CASSISNGEKLFF. In DNA, the CDR3 is TGTGCCAGTAGTATATCGAACGGAGAAAAACTGTTTTTT. The chain uses TRBV19 and TRBJ1-4; D is undetermined. V lost 2 bases, J lost 8 bases, and 9 bases lay in between. The CDR3 runs to 13 residues. Germline CDR1 is LNHDA and CDR2 is SQIVND (reference sequence). Variable domain in full (rest from reference TRBV19 and TRBJ1-4): DGGITQSPKYLFRKEGQNVTLSCEQNLNHDAMYWYRQDPGQGLRLIYYSQIVNDFQKGDIAEGYSVSREKKESFPLTVTSAQKNPTAFYLCASSISNGEKLFFGSGTQLSVL.

The chain links TRBV2 to TRBJ2-7; 7 nucleotides line up with TRBD2. V was pared by 8 bases and J by 0 bases, with 4 bases of the junction left unmatched. From germline, CDR1 is SNHLY and CDR2 FYNNEI. The CDR3 is 13 amino acids. This CDR3 reads CASGRDFSYEQYF. In nucleotides, the CDR3 is TGTGCCAGCGGGAGGGACTTCTCCTACGAGCAGTACTTC.

The chain recombines TRBV6-1 with TRBJ2-7; no clear D gene. Germline V gene data show CDR1 as MNHNS and CDR2 as SASEGT. Trimming shortened V by 5 bases and J by 6 bases, and 14 bases separated the two germline ends. This CDR3 has 13 amino acids. CDR3 region: CASSPSGSREQYF. The CDR3 DNA is TGTGCCAGCAGTCCGTCCGGTTCTCGCGAGCAGTACTTC.

Regarding this clone: This CDR3 fails to terminate in the conserved phenylalanine or tryptophan, so it likely reflects a read error. The chain employs TRBV6-6 and TRBJ2-7; 7 positions match TRBD1. Germline V gives CDR1 MNHNY, CDR2 SVGAGI (reference sequence). The CDR3 contains 13 residues. V was clipped by 6 bases and J by 3 bases; unmatched bases: 5. CDR3 sequence: CASRTGSLYEQYL. The CDR3 nucleotides read TGTGCCAGCAGGACAGGGTCCCTCTACGAGCAGTACCTC.

This clone showed up just a few times. The chain joins TRBV6-5 to TRBJ2-7; D may be TRBD1 or TRBD2 (6 bases each). This CDR3 region has 13 residues. The germline gives CDR1 MNHEY, CDR2 SVGAGI. The V and J ends lost 6 bases and 7 bases respectively, with 16 bases between them. The CDR3 sequence: CASSQGGRREQYF. The CDR3 DNA follows: TGTGCCAGCAGCCAAGGGGGGCGCAGGGAGCAGTACTTC.

V gene TRBV7-6 combines with J gene TRBJ2-3, with TRBD2 as a possible D gene (6 bases). The CDR3 is 15 residues long. The ends were cut back, 1 base at V and 2 bases at J, with 10 bases in the middle. Germline V gene data show CDR1 as SGHVS and CDR2 as FNYEAQ. The CDR3, as DNA: TGTGCCAGCAGCTTAGGCGGGGCGGTCACAGATACGCAGTATTTT. Translation: CASSLGGAVTDTQYF.

This chain connects TRBV5-1 to TRBJ1-1; D possibly corresponds to TRBD1 (5 bases). The germline V gene encodes CDR1 SGHRS and CDR2 YFSETQ. The V end lost 4 bases, the J end lost 0 bases, and 7 bases lay between the germline ends. The CDR3 extends over 13 amino acids. In nucleotides, the CDR3 is TGCGCCAGCAGCCAGGGACTGAACACTGAAGCTTTCTTT. Encoded protein: CASSQGLNTEAFF. The full variable domain, completed using reference TRBV5-1 and TRBJ1-1, is KAGVTQTPRYLIKTRGQQVTLSCSPISGHRSVSWYQQTPGQGLQFLFEYFSETQRNKGNFPGRFSGRQFSNSRSEMNVSTLELGDSALYLCASSQGLNTEAFFGQGTRLTVV.

This clone has a handful of counts. This chain links TRBV5-1 with TRBJ1-6; TRBD1 matches 7 bases. The germline V gene encodes CDR1 SGHRS and CDR2 YFSETQ. The length of the CDR3 is 15 residues. J lost 8 bases, V lost 4 bases, and 9 bases had no gene match. The CDR3 sequence is CASSPTGIRDSPLHF. In nucleotides, the CDR3 is TGCGCCAGCAGCCCGACAGGGATTCGTGATTCACCCCTCCACTTT.

This clone is labeled as medium-sized. V usage is TRBV27 and J usage is TRBJ2-3, with unresolved D. CDR1 and CDR2 (germline): MNHEY, SMNVEV (reference sequence). V was trimmed by 8 bases and J by 2 bases, leaving 14 bases between them. There are 14 residues in the CDR3. The CDR3 spells CASSPTSNTDTQYF. The CDR3 DNA is TGTGCCAGCTCGCCGACCAGCAACACAGATACGCAGTATTTT.

The genes are TRBV5-1 and TRBJ2-5, with unresolved D. The CDR3 contains 13 residues. Germline V CDR1 and CDR2: SGHRS, YFSETQ. V was shortened by 2 bases and J by 2 bases, with 7 bases between the two germline ends. The CDR3 DNA follows: TGCGCCAGCAGCTTCTCAGCTCAAGAGACCCAGTACTTC. It yields the protein CASSFSAQETQYF. Drawing the rest from reference TRBV5-1 and TRBJ2-5, the complete variable domain is KAGVTQTPRYLIKTRGQQVTLSCSPISGHRSVSWYQQTPGQGLQFLFEYFSETQRNKGNFPGRFSGRQFSNSRSEMNVSTLELGDSALYLCASSFSAQETQYFGPGTRLLVL.

The rearrangement links TRBV29-1 to TRBJ2-3, with D possibly TRBD1 on 7 matching bases. The V and J ends lost 4 bases and 0 bases respectively, with 14 bases between them. Germline V gene sequence: CDR1 SQVTM, CDR2 ANQGSEA. This CDR3 contains 15 residues. In nucleotides, the CDR3 is TGCAGCGTTGTCAGGGGGGCCCTAAGCACAGATACGCAGTATTTT. Translating gives CSVVRGALSTDTQYF.

This chain joins TRBV4-3 and TRBJ2-1, with D perhaps matching TRBD1 (5 bases). The CDR3 consists of 16 residues. Trimming took 0 bases from V and 3 from J, leaving 12 bases between them. Germline V gene data show CDR1 as LGHNA and CDR2 as YSLEER. CDR3 residues: CASSQEITGVYNEQFF. Here the CDR3 DNA reads TGCGCCAGCAGCCAAGAGATCACAGGAGTCTACAATGAGCAGTTCTTC.

This chain connects TRBV5-1 to TRBJ2-5; 12 bases fit TRBD2. Germline loops: CDR1 SGHRS, CDR2 YFSETQ. Trimming at V came to 4 bases and at J to 2 bases, leaving 12 bases not matched to a gene. The CDR3 has 18 residues. CDR3 in amino acids: CASSDGLAGIPNQETQYF. In DNA, the CDR3 is TGCGCCAGCAGCGACGGACTAGCGGGGATTCCGAATCAAGAGACCCAGTACTTC. Full variable domain (rest looked up from reference TRBV5-1 and TRBJ2-5): KAGVTQTPRYLIKTRGQQVTLSCSPISGHRSVSWYQQTPGQGLQFLFEYFSETQRNKGNFPGRFSGRQFSNSRSEMNVSTLELGDSALYLCASSDGLAGIPNQETQYFGPGTRLLVL.

This chain joins TRBV5-1 and TRBJ2-5; D gene unclear. Trimming removed 0 bases at V and 0 bases at J, with 9 bases between. CDR1 and CDR2 (germline): SGHRS, YFSETQ. There are 15 residues in the CDR3. The CDR3 reads CASSLGSSYQETQYF. In nucleotides, the CDR3 is TGCGCCAGCAGCTTGGGGTCCAGCTACCAAGAGACCCAGTACTTC.

The V gene is TRBV5-5, the J gene TRBJ2-7; no firm D call. The CDR3 has 15 residues. The germline CDR1 and CDR2 sequences are SGHKS and YYEKEE (reference sequence). V gave up 3 bases and J gave up 0 bases, with 13 bases separating them. The CDR3 DNA reads TGTGCCAGCAGCTCCCCAGAAACCTTCTCCTACGAGCAGTACTTC. Protein sequence: CASSSPETFSYEQYF. Filled out from reference TRBV5-5 and TRBJ2-7, the complete variable domain reads DAGVTQSPTHLIKTRGQQVTLRCSPISGHKSVSWYQQVLGQGPQFIFQYYEKEERGRGNFPDRFSARQFPNYSSELNVNALLLGDSALYLCASSSPETFSYEQYFGPGTRLTVT.

A remark on this clone: Additional DNA sequences in this sample encode the identical CDR3. The chain links TRBV29-1 to TRBJ2-3; tentatively, D is TRBD1 (5 bases). Trimming took off 4 bases at V and 6 bases at J, with 11 bases between the two ends. The CDR3 has 12 amino acids. Germline assignment: CDR1 SQVTM and CDR2 ANQGSEA. The CDR3 protein is CSVGQGGDTQYF. The CDR3 DNA reads as TGCAGCGTTGGTCAGGGCGGCGATACGCAGTATTTT.

This chain links TRBV29-1 with TRBJ2-5, with TRBD2 identical over 8 bases. CDR1 and CDR2 from the germline V gene are SQVTM and ANQGSEA. CDR3 length: 14 amino acids. J lost 5 bases, V lost 6 bases, and 11 bases had no gene match. This chain's CDR3 is CSVEAGGAGETQYF. CDR3 coding DNA: TGCAGCGTGGAGGCGGGGGGCGCGGGGGAGACCCAGTACTTC. The variable domain in full, with the rest retrieved from reference TRBV29-1 and TRBJ2-5, is SAVISQKPSRDICQRGTSLTIQCQVDSQVTMMFWYRQQPGQSLTLIATANQGSEATYESGFVIDKFPISRPNLTFSTLTVSNMSPEDSSIYLCSVEAGGAGETQYFGPGTRLLVL.

This rearrangement joins TRBV5-1 to TRBJ1-1; D not resolved. The germline V gene has CDR1 SGHRS and CDR2 YFSETQ. The CDR3 is 13 amino acids. V dropped 4 bases and J dropped 0 bases, with 7 bases sitting between them. The DNA for the CDR3 is TGCGCCAGCAGCCTAATTTTGAACACTGAAGCTTTCTTT. As protein: CASSLILNTEAFF. Drawing the rest from reference TRBV5-1 and TRBJ1-1, the complete variable domain is KAGVTQTPRYLIKTRGQQVTLSCSPISGHRSVSWYQQTPGQGLQFLFEYFSETQRNKGNFPGRFSGRQFSNSRSEMNVSTLELGDSALYLCASSLILNTEAFFGQGTRLTVV.

This clone has just a few counts. The rearrangement joins TRBV5-1 to TRBJ1-2, with TRBD1 matching 10 bases. J lost 4 bases, V lost 4 bases, and 10 bases had no gene match. The germline CDR1 and CDR2 sequences are SGHRS and YFSETQ. The CDR3 covers 16 residues. This CDR3 reads CASSREGQGILYGYTF. The CDR3 coding sequence is TGCGCCAGCAGCCGAGAGGGACAGGGGATTCTCTATGGCTACACCTTC.

The chain has TRBV7-6 and TRBJ2-1, with D possibly being TRBD1 or TRBD2 (5 bases each). CDR3 size: 13 residues. The V end was cut by 5 bases, the J end by 5 bases, with 10 bases between. Germline V gives CDR1 SGHVS, CDR2 FNYEAQ. The CDR3 nucleotides are TGTGCCAGCAGCCTTTGGGGGAACAATGAGCAGTTCTTC. Amino acid sequence: CASSLWGNNEQFF.

This clone appeared a single time. The chain uses TRBV23-1 and TRBJ2-2; TRBD2 agrees at 7 bases. TRBV23-1 is identified as an open reading frame with a role that is uncertain. Trimming at V came to 8 bases and at J to 7 bases, leaving 10 bases not matched to a gene. The CDR3 runs 14 residues. CDR3 region: CASYRLASDGELFF. The CDR3 bases are TGCGCCAGCTATAGACTAGCTTCGGACGGGGAGCTGTTTTTT.

This chain joins TRBV6-1 and TRBJ2-1, with D tentatively TRBD1 (6 bases). CDR3 length: 15 amino acids. V shed 6 bases and J shed 9 bases, with 21 bases lying between them. In germline, CDR1 is MNHNS, CDR2 SASEGT. As DNA, the CDR3 is TGTGCCAGCAGGACAAGCAGGGGCTACAATCTTGAGCAGTTCTTC. As protein: CASRTSRGYNLEQFF.

The CDR3 DNA is TGTGCCAGTAGCACAGGGGGGAGCAATCAGCCCCAGCATTTT. This sequence encodes CASSTGGSNQPQHF. The chain links TRBV19 to TRBJ1-5; 8 positions match TRBD1. The V gene's germline CDR1 is LNHDA and CDR2 SQIVND (reference sequence). The CDR3 spans 14 residues. The J segment lost 1 base and the V segment lost 6 bases, leaving 2 bases of the junction unmatched. The full variable domain, its missing parts supplied by reference TRBV19 and TRBJ1-5, is DGGITQSPKYLFRKEGQNVTLSCEQNLNHDAMYWYRQDPGQGLRLIYYSQIVNDFQKGDIAEGYSVSREKKESFPLTVTSAQKNPTAFYLCASSTGGSNQPQHFGDGTRLSIL.